These T cell receptor beta chains were read from a single sample in a study of T cells in Graves' hyperthyroidism and ophthalmopathy. MiXCR was run by TCRdb on the multiplex PCR reads, yielding one entry per CDR3 protein. This sample has fewer than 750,000 distinct CDR3 sequences, with 35% to 55% found just once. The sequenced sample consisted of peripheral blood or thyroid tissue (not recorded which). The receptor source for this set is a woman younger than 30 with Graves' hyperthyroidism. CDR3s include the opening cysteine and the closing phenylalanine or tryptophan. D genes are given only for firm matches. Part of the rows lack a size; the others show once, few, many or a class for expanded clones.

>TRBJ2-7|TRBD2|TRBV3-1|.
CASSYLGGSYEQYF
TGTGCCAGCAGCTACCTAGGCGGGAGCTACGAGCAGTACTTC
>TRBJ1-4|.|TRBV4-1|many
CASSLTTASMGEKLFF
TGCGCCAGCAGCCTTACGACAGCCTCCATGGGTGAAAAACTGTTTTTT
>TRBJ2-3|.|TRBV29-1|.
CSIRPGLRADTQYF
TGCAGCATTCGTCCAGGACTTAGGGCCGATACGCAGTATTTT
>TRBJ1-1|.|TRBV12-3/TRBV12-4|.
CASSLSEENTEAFF
TGTGCCAGCAGTTTGTCGGAGGAGAACACTGAAGCTTTCTTT
>TRBJ1-3|.|TRBV20-1|many
CSARDSSPGHGNTIYF
TGCAGTGCTAGAGATAGCAGCCCGGGTCATGGAAACACCATATATTTT
>TRBJ2-1|.|TRBV7-8|.
CASSLARGQLERFF
TGTGCCAGCAGCTTAGCGCGAGGGCAGCTTGAGCGGTTCTTC
>TRBJ1-2|TRBD1|TRBV12-3/TRBV12-4|few
CASRGTDTNYGYTF
TGTGCCAGCAGGGGGACAGATACTAACTATGGCTACACCTTC
>TRBJ1-5|.|TRBV20-1|.
CSASMDSLTDTQHF
TGCAGTGCTAGTATGGACAGCCTCACAGATACGCAGCATTTT
>TRBJ2-2|TRBD1|TRBV5-1|.
CASSGQGHGELFF
TGCGCCAGCAGCGGACAGGGTCACGGGGAGCTGTTTTTT
>TRBJ1-5|.|TRBV29-1|.
CSVAAGEPQHF
TGCAGCGTGGCGGCAGGGGAGCCCCAGCATTTT
>TRBJ2-7|.|TRBV12-3/TRBV12-4|.
CASSSRTLGQYF
TGTGCCAGCAGTTCACGTACCCTCGGGCAGTACTTC
>TRBJ1-1|.|TRBV6-1|.
CASSPDFGSLNTEALF
TGTGCCAGCAGTCCCGATTTTGGCAGTTTGAACACTGAAGCTCTCTTT
>TRBJ1-1|.|TRBV20-1|many
CSARGGAYLVTEAFF
TGCAGTGCCCGGGGGGGGGCTTATCTGGTCACTGAAGCTTTCTTT
>TRBJ2-7|TRBD1|TRBV27|.
CASSTQGASSYEQYF
TGTGCCAGCAGTACCCAGGGGGCTTCCTCCTACGAGCAGTACTTC
>TRBJ2-7|TRBD2|TRBV7-9|many
CASSPRGGTYEQYF
TGTGCCAGCAGCCCCCGGGGGGGGACCTACGAGCAGTACTTC
>TRBJ2-3|.|TRBV11-3|.
CASSLGVNVPTDTQYF
TGTGCCAGCAGCTTAGGGGTCAACGTTCCCACAGATACGCAGTATTTT
>TRBJ2-7|.|TRBV2|once
CASSESRGVQYF
TGTGCCAGCAGTGAAAGTAGGGGGGTGCAGTACTTC
>TRBJ1-1|.|TRBV12-5|.
CASGLVLGVSTEAFF
TGTGCTAGTGGTTTGGTACTAGGGGTAAGCACTGAAGCTTTCTTT
>TRBJ1-2|.|TRBV27|many
CASSLSGTRYGYTF
TGTGCCAGCAGTTTAAGCGGCACACGCTATGGCTACACCTTC
>TRBJ1-2|.|TRBV15|many
CATSRVSHSNYGYTF
TGTGCCACCAGCAGAGTAAGCCATAGTAACTATGGCTACACCTTC
>TRBJ2-2|TRBD2|TRBV2|.
CASSEWLAGGGGELFF
TGTGCCAGCAGTGAATGGCTAGCGGGAGGCGGCGGGGAGCTGTTTTTT
>TRBJ1-5|.|TRBV7-9|.
CASSPQGPNQPQHF
TGTGCCAGCAGCCCCCAGGGCCCCAATCAGCCCCAGCATTTT
>TRBJ2-5|.|TRBV2|many
CASSYTGEETQYF
TGTGCCAGCAGTTACACGGGAGAAGAGACCCAGTACTTC
>TRBJ1-1|.|TRBV6-6|many
CASSYSPRSPNTEAFF
TGTGCCAGCAGTTACTCCCCCCGGTCTCCGAACACTGAAGCTTTCTTT
>TRBJ2-7|.|TRBV7-2|many
CASSIRDTSYEQYF
TGTGCCAGCAGCATCCGGGACACCTCCTACGAGCAGTACTTC
>TRBJ1-3|TRBD1|TRBV7-2|.
CASNRQTGTEGNTIYF
TGTGCCAGCAATCGACAGACCGGGACAGAAGGAAACACCATATATTTT
>TRBJ2-3|.|TRBV5-8|.
CASSRGVDTQYF
TGTGCCAGCAGCCGCGGGGTAGATACGCAGTATTTT
>TRBJ1-6|.|TRBV7-2|.
CASSLSGQGNSPLHF
TGTGCCAGCAGCTTATCGGGCCAGGGGAATTCACCCCTCCACTTT
>TRBJ2-3|.|TRBV6-5|.
CASSSAIAVDNTDTQYF
TGTGCCAGCAGTTCGGCAATAGCGGTAGACAACACAGATACGCAGTATTTT
>TRBJ1-5|TRBD1|TRBV15|.
CATSRDQGAFNEHF
TGTGCCACCAGCAGAGATCAGGGGGCATTCAACGAGCATTTT
>TRBJ2-5|TRBD2|TRBV29-1|.
CSVPGLAGGEETQYF
TGCAGCGTTCCGGGACTAGCGGGAGGCGAAGAGACCCAGTACTTC
>TRBJ2-3|TRBD2|TRBV20-1|.
CSVTGTSGSRGTDTQYF
TGCAGTGTCACCGGGACTAGCGGGAGTCGGGGCACAGATACGCAGTATTTT
>TRBJ1-6|TRBD1|TRBV20-1|many
CSAKGTGVSPLHF
TGCAGTGCTAAAGGGACAGGGGTTTCACCCCTCCACTTT
>TRBJ1-5|.|TRBV7-2|many
CASSPIPRVDEPQHF
TGTGCCAGCAGCCCCATCCCCAGGGTTGATGAGCCCCAGCATTTT
>TRBJ2-7|TRBD1|TRBV20-1|.
CSAPDRGSSYEQYF
TGCAGTGCTCCGGACAGGGGGAGTTCCTACGAGCAGTACTTC
>TRBJ2-7|.|TRBV12-5|few
CASGLVAATYEQYF
TGTGCTAGTGGTTTGGTCGCAGCGACCTACGAGCAGTACTTC
>TRBJ2-7|.|TRBV20-1|.
CSALTEYEQYF
TGCAGTGCACTCACAGAGTACGAGCAGTACTTC
>TRBJ2-2|.|TRBV15|once
CVTSRGRDTGKLFF
TGTGTCACCAGCCGAGGACGGGACACCGGGAAGCTGTTTTTT
>TRBJ1-4|TRBD1|TRBV12-5|.
CASGHRGEKLFF
TGTGCTAGTGGTCACAGGGGTGAAAAACTGTTTTTT
>TRBJ2-3|.|TRBV11-2|many
CASSLDFSTDTQYF
TGTGCCAGCAGCTTAGATTTTAGCACAGATACGCAGTATTTT
>TRBJ1-2|TRBD1|TRBV2|few
CASSPRQGVDYGYTF
TGTGCCAGCTCACCGCGACAGGGGGTCGACTATGGCTACACCTTC
>TRBJ2-7|.|TRBV20-1|many
CSARDGKGAYEQYF
TGCAGTGCTAGAGATGGCAAGGGGGCCTACGAGCAGTACTTC
>TRBJ2-5|TRBD2|TRBV4-3|few
CASSVRTSGTETQYF
TGCGCCAGCAGCGTCAGGACTAGCGGGACAGAGACCCAGTACTTC
>TRBJ2-7|.|TRBV5-1|few
CASSLPAPTNYPYEQYF
TGCGCCAGCAGTCTACCCGCCCCCACTAATTACCCCTACGAGCAGTACTTC
>TRBJ2-7|TRBD2|TRBV2|.
CASLTSGTGEQYF
TGTGCCAGCTTGACTAGCGGGACGGGCGAGCAGTACTTC